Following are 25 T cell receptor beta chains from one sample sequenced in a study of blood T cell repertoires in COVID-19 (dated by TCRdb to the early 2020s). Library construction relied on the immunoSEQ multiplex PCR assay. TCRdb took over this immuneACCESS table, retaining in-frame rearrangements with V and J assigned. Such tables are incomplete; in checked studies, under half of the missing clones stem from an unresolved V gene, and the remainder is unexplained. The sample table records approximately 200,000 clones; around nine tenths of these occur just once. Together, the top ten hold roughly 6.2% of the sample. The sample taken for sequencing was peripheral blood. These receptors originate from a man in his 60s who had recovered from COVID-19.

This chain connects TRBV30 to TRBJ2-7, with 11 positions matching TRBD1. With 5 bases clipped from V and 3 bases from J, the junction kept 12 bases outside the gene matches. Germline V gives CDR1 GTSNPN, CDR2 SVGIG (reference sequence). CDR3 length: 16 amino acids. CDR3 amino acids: CAWGLGGGTGGYEQYF. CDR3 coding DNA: TGTGCCTGGGGTTTAGGGGGCGGGACAGGGGGCTACGAGCAGTACTTC.

DNA of the CDR3: TGTGCCAGCAGCGGGAGATGGAACACCATATATTTT. It encodes CASSGRWNTIYF. The chain links TRBV21-1 to TRBJ1-3. TRBV21-1 is recorded as a pseudogene. The CDR3 is made up of 12 amino acids.

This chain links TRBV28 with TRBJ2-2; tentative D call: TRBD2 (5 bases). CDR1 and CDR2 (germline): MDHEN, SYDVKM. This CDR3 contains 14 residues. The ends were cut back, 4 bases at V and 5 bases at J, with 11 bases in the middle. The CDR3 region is CASSSGGETGELFF. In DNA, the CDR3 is TGTGCCAGCAGTTCGGGTGGGGAGACCGGGGAGCTGTTTTTT.

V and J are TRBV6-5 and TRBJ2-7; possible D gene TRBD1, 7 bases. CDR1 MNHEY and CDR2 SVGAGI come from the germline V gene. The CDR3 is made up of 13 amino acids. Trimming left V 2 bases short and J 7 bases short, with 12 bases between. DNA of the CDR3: TGTGCCAGCAGTTACAAACAGGGGAGGGAGCAGTACTTC. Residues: CASSYKQGREQYF.

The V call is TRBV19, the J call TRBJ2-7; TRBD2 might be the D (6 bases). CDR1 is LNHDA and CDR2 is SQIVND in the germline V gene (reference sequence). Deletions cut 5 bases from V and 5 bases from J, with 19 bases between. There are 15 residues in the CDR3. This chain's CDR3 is CASSARDTRGNEQYF. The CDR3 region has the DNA TGTGCCAGTAGTGCTCGAGACACCCGCGGGAACGAGCAGTACTTC.

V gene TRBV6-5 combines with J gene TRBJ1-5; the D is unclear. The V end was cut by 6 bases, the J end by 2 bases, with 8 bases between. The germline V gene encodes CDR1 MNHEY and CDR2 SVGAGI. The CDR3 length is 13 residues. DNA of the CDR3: TGTGCCAGCAGCCCCGGGGGCAATCAGCCCCAGCATTTT. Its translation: CASSPGGNQPQHF.

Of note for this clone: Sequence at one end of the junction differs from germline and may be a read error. CDR3 residues: CASSPRPGQANHF. The CDR3 DNA reads as TGTGCCAGCAGCCCCCGACCCGGACAGGCGAACCACTTC. The chain is built from TRBV13 and TRBJ2-5, with 7 bases identical to TRBD1. Germline loops: CDR1 PRHDT, CDR2 FYEKMQ (reference sequence). The CDR3 is made up of 13 amino acids.

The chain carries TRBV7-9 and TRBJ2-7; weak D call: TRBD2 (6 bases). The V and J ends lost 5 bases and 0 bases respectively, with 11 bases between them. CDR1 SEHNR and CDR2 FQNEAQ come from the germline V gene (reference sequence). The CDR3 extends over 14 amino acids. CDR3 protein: CASSPEGSSYEQYF. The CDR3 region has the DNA TGTGCCAGCAGCCCGGAGGGGAGCTCCTACGAGCAGTACTTC.

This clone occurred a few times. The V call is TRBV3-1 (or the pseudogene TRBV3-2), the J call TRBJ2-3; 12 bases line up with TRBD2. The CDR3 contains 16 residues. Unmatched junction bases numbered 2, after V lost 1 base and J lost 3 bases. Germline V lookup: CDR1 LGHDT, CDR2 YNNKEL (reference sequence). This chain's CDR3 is CASSQALAGGTDTQYF. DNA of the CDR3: TGTGCCAGCAGCCAAGCACTAGCGGGAGGAACAGATACGCAGTATTTT.

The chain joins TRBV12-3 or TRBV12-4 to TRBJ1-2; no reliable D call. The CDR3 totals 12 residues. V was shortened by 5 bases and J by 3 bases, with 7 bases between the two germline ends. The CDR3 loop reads CASSPQYYGYTF. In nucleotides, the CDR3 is TGTGCCAGCAGTCCCCAGTACTATGGCTACACCTTC.

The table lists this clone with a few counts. CDR3 loop: CASSFGTRETQYF. The CDR3 coding sequence is TGTGCCAGCAGCTTCGGGACAAGGGAGACCCAGTACTTC. V is TRBV5-4 and J is TRBJ2-5; weak D call: TRBD1 (6 bases). The germline CDR1 and CDR2 sequences are SGHNT and YYREEE (reference sequence). The CDR3 spans 13 residues. Trimming left V 2 bases short and J 5 bases short, with 10 bases between.

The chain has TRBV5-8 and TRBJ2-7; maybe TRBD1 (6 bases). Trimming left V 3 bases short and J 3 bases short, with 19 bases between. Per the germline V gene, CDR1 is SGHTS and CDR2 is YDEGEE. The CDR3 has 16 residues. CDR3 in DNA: TGTGCCAGCAGCTCTCCCCACTTGACAGGCAACTACGAGCAGTACTTC. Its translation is CASSSPHLTGNYEQYF.

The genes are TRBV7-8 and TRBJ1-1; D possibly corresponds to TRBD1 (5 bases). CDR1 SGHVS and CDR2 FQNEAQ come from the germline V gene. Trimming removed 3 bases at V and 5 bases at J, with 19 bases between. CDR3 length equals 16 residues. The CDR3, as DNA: TGTGCCAGCAGCTTGGAGGGGTTCCGAGGAGGGACTGAAGCTTTCTTT. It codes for CASSLEGFRGGTEAFF.

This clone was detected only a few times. The CDR3, as DNA: TGTGCTAGTGGTTTGGCAGGGCAGGGGGCGATCTACAATGAGCAGTTCTTC. Amino acid sequence: CASGLAGQGAIYNEQFF. This chain uses TRBV12-5 with TRBJ2-1; 8 bases align to TRBD1. The length of the CDR3 is 17 residues. Germline CDR1 LGHNT, CDR2 FRNRAP. V dropped 1 base and J dropped 3; count of bases not matched to a gene: 8.

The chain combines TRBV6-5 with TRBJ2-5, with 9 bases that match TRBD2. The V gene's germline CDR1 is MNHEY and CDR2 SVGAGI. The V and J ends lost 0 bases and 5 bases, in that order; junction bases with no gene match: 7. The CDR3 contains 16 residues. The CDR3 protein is CASSYSGSGGAETQYF. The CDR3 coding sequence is TGTGCCAGCAGTTACTCGGGTAGCGGGGGTGCGGAGACCCAGTACTTC.

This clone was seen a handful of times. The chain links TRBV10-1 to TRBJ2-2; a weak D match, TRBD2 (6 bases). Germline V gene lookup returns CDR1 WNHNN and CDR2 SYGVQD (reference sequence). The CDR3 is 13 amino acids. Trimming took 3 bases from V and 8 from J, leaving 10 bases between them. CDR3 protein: CASSDSRGGELFF. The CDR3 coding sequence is TGCGCCAGCAGTGACTCGCGGGGAGGGGAGCTGTTTTTT.

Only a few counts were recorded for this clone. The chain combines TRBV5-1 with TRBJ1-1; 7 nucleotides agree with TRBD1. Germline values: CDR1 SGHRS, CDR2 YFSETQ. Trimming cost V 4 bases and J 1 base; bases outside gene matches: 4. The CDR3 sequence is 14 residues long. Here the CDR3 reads CASSQQGRNTEAFF. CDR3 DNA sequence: TGCGCCAGCAGCCAACAGGGGAGGAACACTGAAGCTTTCTTT. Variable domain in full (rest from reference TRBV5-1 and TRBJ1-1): KAGVTQTPRYLIKTRGQQVTLSCSPISGHRSVSWYQQTPGQGLQFLFEYFSETQRNKGNFPGRFSGRQFSNSRSEMNVSTLELGDSALYLCASSQQGRNTEAFFGQGTRLTVV.

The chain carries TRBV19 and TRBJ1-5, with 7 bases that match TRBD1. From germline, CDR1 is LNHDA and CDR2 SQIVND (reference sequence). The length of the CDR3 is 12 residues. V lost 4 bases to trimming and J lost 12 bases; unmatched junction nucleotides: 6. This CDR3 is CASSTRQGFQHF. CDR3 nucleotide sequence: TGTGCCAGTAGTACGAGACAGGGCTTCCAGCATTTT. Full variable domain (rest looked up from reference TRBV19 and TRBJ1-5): DGGITQSPKYLFRKEGQNVTLSCEQNLNHDAMYWYRQDPGQGLRLIYYSQIVNDFQKGDIAEGYSVSREKKESFPLTVTSAQKNPTAFYLCASSTRQGFQHFGDGTRLSIL.

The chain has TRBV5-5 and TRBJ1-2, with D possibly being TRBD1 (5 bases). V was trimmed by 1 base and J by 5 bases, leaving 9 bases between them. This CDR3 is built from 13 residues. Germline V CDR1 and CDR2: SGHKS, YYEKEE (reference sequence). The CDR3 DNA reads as TGTGCCAGCAGCTTGTCGGGGGAGTATGGCTACACCTTC. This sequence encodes CASSLSGEYGYTF.

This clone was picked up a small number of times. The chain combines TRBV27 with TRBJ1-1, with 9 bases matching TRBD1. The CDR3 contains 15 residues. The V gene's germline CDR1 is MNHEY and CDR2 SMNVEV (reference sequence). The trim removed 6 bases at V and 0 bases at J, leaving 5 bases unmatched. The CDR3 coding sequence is TGTGCCAGCAGGCGGGACAGGGTTATGAACACTGAAGCTTTCTTT. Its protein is CASRRDRVMNTEAFF.

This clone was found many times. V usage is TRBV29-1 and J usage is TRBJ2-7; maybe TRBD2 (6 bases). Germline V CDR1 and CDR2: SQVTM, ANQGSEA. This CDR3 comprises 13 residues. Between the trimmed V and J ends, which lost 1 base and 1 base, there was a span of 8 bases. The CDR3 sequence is CSVEGRGSYEQYF. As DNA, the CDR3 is TGCAGCGTTGAAGGGCGGGGTTCCTACGAGCAGTACTTC.

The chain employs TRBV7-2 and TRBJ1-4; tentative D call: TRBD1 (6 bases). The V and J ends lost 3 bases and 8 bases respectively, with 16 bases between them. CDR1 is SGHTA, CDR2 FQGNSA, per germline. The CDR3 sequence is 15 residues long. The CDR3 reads CASSLGQGWGEKLFF. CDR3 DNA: TGTGCCAGCAGCTTGGGACAAGGGTGGGGAGAAAAACTGTTTTTT. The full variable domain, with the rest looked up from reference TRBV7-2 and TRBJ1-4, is GAGVSQSPSNKVTEKGKDVELRCDPISGHTALYWYRQSLGQGLEFLIYFQGNSAPDKSGLPSDRFSAERTGGSVSTLTIQRTQQEDSAVYLCASSLGQGWGEKLFFGSGTQLSVL.

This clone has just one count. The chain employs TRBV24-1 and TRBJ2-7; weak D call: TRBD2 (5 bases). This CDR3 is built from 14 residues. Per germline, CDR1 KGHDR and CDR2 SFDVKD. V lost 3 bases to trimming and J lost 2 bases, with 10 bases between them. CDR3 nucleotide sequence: TGTGCCACCAGTGATAACCGGGGAACCTACGAGCAGTACTTC. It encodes CATSDNRGTYEQYF.

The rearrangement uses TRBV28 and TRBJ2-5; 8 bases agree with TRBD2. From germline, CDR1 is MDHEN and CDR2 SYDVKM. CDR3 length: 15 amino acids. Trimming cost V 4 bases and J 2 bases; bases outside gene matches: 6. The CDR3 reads CASSSAGGEQETQYF. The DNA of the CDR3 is TGTGCCAGCAGTTCCGCGGGGGGCGAACAAGAGACCCAGTACTTC.

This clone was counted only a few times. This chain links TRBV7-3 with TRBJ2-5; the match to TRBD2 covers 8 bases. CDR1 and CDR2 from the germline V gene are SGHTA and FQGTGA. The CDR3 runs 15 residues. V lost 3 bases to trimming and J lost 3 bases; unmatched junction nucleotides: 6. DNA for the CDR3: TGTGCCAGCAGCTTGACTAGCGCGGGAGAAGAGACCCAGTACTTC. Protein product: CASSLTSAGEETQYF.